This passage covers 18 T cell receptor beta chains from one sample sequenced in a study of blood T cell repertoires in COVID-19. Clones were read by immunoSEQ multiplex PCR, and TCRdb kept only the in-frame ones, dropping some. The table records more than 90,000 clones, approximately 80% of them present only once. Sequenced material: peripheral blood. Receptor source: a woman of 80 years or more with acute or convalescent COVID-19.

V and J are TRBV7-9 and TRBJ2-1; D possibly corresponds to TRBD1 (6 bases). CDR3 length: 15 residues. The V gene's germline CDR1 is SEHNR and CDR2 FQNEAQ (reference sequence). Trimming pared 5 bases from V and 4 bases from J, leaving 15 bases between. Here the CDR3 DNA reads TGTGCCAGCAGCCAGAGGGGGTCCGGGTACAATGAGCAGTTCTTC. Its protein is CASSQRGSGYNEQFF.

V and J are TRBV30 and TRBJ1-5; D ambiguous. The CDR3 loop spans 13 amino acids. Trimming removed 2 bases at V and 3 bases at J, with 8 bases between. Germline V gives CDR1 GTSNPN, CDR2 SVGIG (reference sequence). CDR3 in amino acids: CAWSYSDNQPQHF. CDR3 nucleotides: TGTGCCTGGAGTTATAGCGACAATCAGCCCCAGCATTTT.

The J gene is TRBJ2-1, the V gene TRBV11-3, with 7 bases that match TRBD1. The germline gives CDR1 SGHNT, CDR2 YENEEA. The CDR3 covers 14 residues. The V gene end was trimmed by 3 bases and the J gene end by 10 bases; junction bases not matched to a gene: 9. The CDR3 here is CASSLTGQSLEQFF. The DNA of the CDR3 is TGTGCCAGCAGCTTGACGGGACAGTCTCTAGAGCAGTTCTTC. Combining the CDR3 with reference TRBV11-3 and TRBJ2-1 gives the whole variable domain EAGVVQSPRYKIIEKKQPVAFWCNPISGHNTLYWYLQNLGQGPELLIRYENEEAVDDSQLPKDRFSAERLKGVDSTLKIQPAELGDSAVYLCASSLTGQSLEQFFGPGTRLTVL.

J is TRBJ1-2 and V is TRBV5-4; 8 nucleotides agree with TRBD1. The junction had 11 bases not matched to a gene; V was cut back by 4 bases and J by 6 bases. Germline-derived CDR1 and CDR2 are SGHNT and YYREEE (reference sequence). The CDR3 spans 15 residues. CDR3 nucleotide sequence: TGTGCCAGCAGCACAACTGAAACAGGGGGGGATGGCTACACCTTC. Encoded protein: CASSTTETGGDGYTF.

This chain connects TRBV5-1 to TRBJ2-5; D is perhaps TRBD1 (6 bases). From germline, CDR1 is SGHRS and CDR2 YFSETQ. Deletions cut 3 bases from V and 4 bases from J, with 13 bases between. The CDR3 consists of 14 residues. CDR3 bases: TGCGCCAGCAGCTCAGGGGCCGGCGGAGAGACCCAGTACTTC. This codes for CASSSGAGGETQYF. Drawing the rest from reference TRBV5-1 and TRBJ2-5, the complete variable domain is KAGVTQTPRYLIKTRGQQVTLSCSPISGHRSVSWYQQTPGQGLQFLFEYFSETQRNKGNFPGRFSGRQFSNSRSEMNVSTLELGDSALYLCASSSGAGGETQYFGPGTRLLVL.

This rearrangement joins TRBV9 to TRBJ1-2; unclear D gene. V was pared by 0 bases and J by 8 bases, with 20 bases between. The CDR3 loop spans 16 amino acids. Per the germline V gene, CDR1 is SGDLS and CDR2 is YYNGEE. The CDR3 region is CASSVAVGTSGYGYTF. CDR3 nucleotides: TGTGCCAGCAGCGTAGCCGTTGGTACTTCAGGCTACGGCTACACCTTC.

The chain couples TRBV19 to TRBJ1-2; maybe TRBD1 (6 bases). The V gene's germline CDR1 is LNHDA and CDR2 SQIVND (reference sequence). CDR3 length: 15 residues. V lost 5 bases and J lost 1, with 14 bases in between. The CDR3, as DNA: TGTGCCAGTAGTGCCCAACAGGGATTTAACTATGGCTACACCTTC. Translating it yields CASSAQQGFNYGYTF. Variable domain in full (rest from reference TRBV19 and TRBJ1-2): DGGITQSPKYLFRKEGQNVTLSCEQNLNHDAMYWYRQDPGQGLRLIYYSQIVNDFQKGDIAEGYSVSREKKESFPLTVTSAQKNPTAFYLCASSAQQGFNYGYTFGSGTRLTVV.

The chain combines TRBV7-9 with TRBJ1-2; tentative D call: TRBD1 (5 bases). The CDR3 is 15 amino acids. Germline V gene data show CDR1 as SEHNR and CDR2 as FQNEAQ (reference sequence). Between the trimmed V and J ends, which lost 7 bases and 0 bases, there was a span of 15 bases. The CDR3 is CASTAPTAANYGYTF. CDR3 DNA sequence: TGTGCCAGCACCGCCCCGACAGCAGCTAACTATGGCTACACCTTC.

A remark on this clone: Different DNA sequences within this sample yield the same CDR3. The chain links TRBV20-1 to TRBJ2-7, with D tentatively TRBD2 (5 bases). CDR1 DFQATT and CDR2 SNEGSKA come from the germline V gene (reference sequence). V was cut by 3 bases and J by 5 bases, with 8 bases left in between. The CDR3 consists of 11 residues. CDR3 in DNA: TGCAGTGCTAGGAGCGGCCACGAGCAGTACTTC. As protein: CSARSGHEQYF.

This sequence joins TRBV30 and TRBJ1-3, with 7 bases matching TRBD1. Germline-derived CDR1 and CDR2 are GTSNPN and SVGIG (reference sequence). CDR3 length equals 15 residues. The J segment lost 0 bases and the V segment lost 5 bases, leaving 7 bases of the junction unmatched. Here the CDR3 reads CAWGDRAPSGNTIYF. The DNA for the CDR3 is TGTGCCTGGGGAGACAGGGCCCCCTCTGGAAACACCATATATTTT.

This clone was detected only once. J is TRBJ2-3 and V is TRBV4-2; TRBD2 matches at 8 bases. Germline V gene lookup returns CDR1 LGHNA and CDR2 YNFKEQ. The V segment lost 1 base and the J segment 5 bases; nucleotides outside the gene matches: 2. CDR3 length: 14 amino acids. CDR3 sequence reads: CASSQGTSLDTQYF. The CDR3 DNA follows: TGTGCCAGCAGCCAAGGGACTAGCCTAGATACGCAGTATTTT.

This clone was seen a handful of times. The rearrangement joins TRBV4-3 to TRBJ1-6; 8 bases align to TRBD1. CDR1 and CDR2 from the germline V gene are LGHNA and YSLEER. The trim removed 1 base at V and 6 bases at J, leaving 8 bases unmatched. The CDR3 consists of 17 residues. For the CDR3, the DNA is TGCGCCAGCAGCCAAGCGGGGGACAGGAAGGCTAATTCACCCCTCCACTTT. Amino acid sequence: CASSQAGDRKANSPLHF.

This clone was detected once. The rearrangement joins TRBV5-1 to TRBJ2-3; 7 bases agree with TRBD1. The V and J ends lost 2 bases and 2 bases, in that order; junction bases with no gene match: 5. The CDR3 consists of 15 residues. Germline-derived CDR1 and CDR2 are SGHRS and YFSETQ. DNA of the CDR3: TGCGCCAGCAGCTTCCAGGGACAGAACACAGATACGCAGTATTTT. This encodes CASSFQGQNTDTQYF. The variable domain in full, with the rest retrieved from reference TRBV5-1 and TRBJ2-3, is KAGVTQTPRYLIKTRGQQVTLSCSPISGHRSVSWYQQTPGQGLQFLFEYFSETQRNKGNFPGRFSGRQFSNSRSEMNVSTLELGDSALYLCASSFQGQNTDTQYFGPGTRLTVL.

The chain is built from TRBV4-3 and TRBJ1-6; D remains unclear. The CDR3 has 17 amino acids. The V and J ends lost 0 bases and 7 bases respectively, with 16 bases between them. The germline gives CDR1 LGHNA, CDR2 YSLEER. CDR3 coding DNA: TGCGCCAGCAGCCAAGACAGGTTTGGGCATACGAATTCACCCCTCCACTTT. The encoded protein is CASSQDRFGHTNSPLHF.

The chain carries TRBV7-3 and TRBJ2-1; 9 nucleotides line up with TRBD2. Germline CDR1 reads SGHTA; CDR2 reads FQGTGA. The V segment lost 5 bases and the J segment 8 bases; nucleotides outside the gene matches: 13. The CDR3 is 16 amino acids. This CDR3 is CASSPGGGRGWDEQFF. In DNA form, the CDR3 reads TGTGCCAGCAGCCCAGGAGGCGGGAGGGGTTGGGATGAGCAGTTCTTC.

The CDR3: CASRQGAQEDTQYF. The CDR3 DNA sequence: TGCGCCAGCAGACAGGGGGCCCAGGAAGATACGCAGTATTTT. The chain joins TRBV5-1 to TRBJ2-3, with TRBD1 identical over 9 bases. The length of the CDR3 is 14 residues. J gave up 5 bases and V 5 bases, and 6 bases lay outside the gene matches. Germline-derived CDR1 and CDR2 are SGHRS and YFSETQ.

As for this clone: In the same sample, other DNA sequences code for this CDR3. The chain has TRBV18 and TRBJ1-5; D unresolved. This CDR3 contains 13 residues. V was shortened by 3 bases and J by 1 base, with 4 bases between the two germline ends. Per the germline V gene, CDR1 is KGHSH and CDR2 is LQKENI. The CDR3 loop reads CASSPGSNQPQHF. Written as DNA, the CDR3 is TGTGCCAGCTCACCCGGGAGCAATCAGCCCCAGCATTTT.

The V and J genes are TRBV10-3 and TRBJ1-5; D not certain. V was clipped by 8 bases and J by 3 bases, with 11 bases between them. Germline CDR1 ENHRY, CDR2 SYGVKD. The CDR3 is 13 amino acids. CDR3 nucleotide sequence: TGTGCCATCCGCGGGGAAGACAATCAGCCCCAGCATTTT. It is translated as CAIRGEDNQPQHF.